This T cell receptor beta chain was sequenced for a study of identical twins. V lost 1 base and J lost 2; bases outside the gene matches: 6. The V gene's germline CDR1 is SGHNT and CDR2 YENEEA. CDR3 length equals 16 residues. Template switching added a universal primer site, and cDNA bore unique molecular identifiers. TCRdb processed the 5' RACE reads anew with MiXCR; each CDR3 protein has one entry. The sample includes hundreds of thousands of distinct CDR3 sequences, 7.1% of them seen just once. The data were also submitted as part of a second study, on yellow fever vaccine responses in identical twins. That report adds: After vaccination, twins' T cell response reportedly seemed partly convergent, partly personalized.

The gene calls are TRBV11-3 and TRBJ2-5; TRBD1 matches at 8 bases. The TCR sequence derives from a woman under 30 in good health. Material for sequencing was PBMCs. The CDR3 protein is CASSLGDRGAQETQYF. In nucleotides, the CDR3 is TGTGCCAGCAGCTTAGGAGACAGGGGCGCGCAAGAGACCCAGTACTTC.